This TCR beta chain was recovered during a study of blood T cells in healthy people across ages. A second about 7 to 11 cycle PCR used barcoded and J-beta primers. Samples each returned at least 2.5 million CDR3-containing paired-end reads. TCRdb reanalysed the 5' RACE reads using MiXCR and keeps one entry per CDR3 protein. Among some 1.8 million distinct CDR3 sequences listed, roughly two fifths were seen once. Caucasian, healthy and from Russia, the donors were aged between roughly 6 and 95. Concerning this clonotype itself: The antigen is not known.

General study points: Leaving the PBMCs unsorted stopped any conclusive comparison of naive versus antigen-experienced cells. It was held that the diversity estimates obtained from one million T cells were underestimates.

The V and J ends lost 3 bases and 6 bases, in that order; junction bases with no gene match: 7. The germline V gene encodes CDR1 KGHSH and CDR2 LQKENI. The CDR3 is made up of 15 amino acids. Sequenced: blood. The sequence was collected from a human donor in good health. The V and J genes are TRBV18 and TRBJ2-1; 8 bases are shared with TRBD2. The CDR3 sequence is CASSPIPLAVNEQFF. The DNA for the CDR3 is TGTGCCAGCTCACCGATACCACTAGCGGTCAATGAGCAGTTCTTC.